A selection of T cell receptor beta chains follows, all from one sample in a study of cytomegalovirus exposure and HLA in healthy donors. Produced via immunoSEQ multiplex PCR; TCRdb's table is partial and in-frame only. The table lists about 210,000 clones, about three quarters of them singletons. Input material: PBMCs. These receptor sequences come from a male donor in good health and CMV-seronegative. Both conserved end residues are part of each CDR3. D genes are given only for firm matches. Size is stated for part of the rows, as once, few or many counts, or as a class when the clone is expanded.

TGTGCCAGCAGTGAAGCGCCGACTCACAATGAAAAACTGTTTTTT,CASSEAPTHNEKLFF,TRBV2,NA,NA,TRBJ1-4
TGTGCCAGCAGCTTAGTTGGCGGGAGGAACAACGAGCAGTACTTC,CASSLVGGRNNEQYF,TRBV7-2,TRBD2,NA,TRBJ2-7
TGTGCCAGCAGCTTAGCGTGGCGGGCGGCACAGAGCTCCTACGAGCAGTACTTC,CASSLAWRAAQSSYEQYF,TRBV7-6,NA,once,TRBJ2-7
TGTGCCAGCAGCGTGGCTCCGGGACTCCCCTACGAGCAGTACTTC,CASSVAPGLPYEQYF,TRBV9,NA,NA,TRBJ2-7
TGTGCCAGCAGTTGGAGGGAGACCCAGTACTTC,CASSWRETQYF,TRBV27,NA,NA,TRBJ2-5
TGTGCCAGCAGCTTCGGTCGGGAAGAGACCCAGTACTTC,CASSFGREETQYF,TRBV7-3,NA,few,TRBJ2-5
TGTGCCAGCTCACCGGGACTCAGGGTTCACGAGCAGTACTTC,CASSPGLRVHEQYF,TRBV18,NA,NA,TRBJ2-7
TGTGCCAGCTCACCGACCAGGCAGAGCTCTGGAAACACCATATATTTT,CASSPTRQSSGNTIYF,TRBV18,NA,NA,TRBJ1-3
TGTGCCAGCAGCTTGGAGGGGTCTAATTCACCCCTCCACTTT,CASSLEGSNSPLHF,TRBV5-6,NA,once,TRBJ1-6
TGTGCCAGCAGCTTAGGAGGGGCACTAGCGGGGGGACAAGAGACCCAGTACTTC,CASSLGGALAGGQETQYF,TRBV7-2,TRBD2,once,TRBJ2-5
TGTGCCACCAGCAGAGTCGAGTTTGAGGATTCACCCCTCCACTTT,CATSRVEFEDSPLHF,TRBV15,NA,NA,TRBJ1-6